These 12 T cell receptor beta chains were all obtained from the same sample, sequenced in a study of Graves' ophthalmopathy and Graves' hyperthyroidism. The study amplified TCR beta CDR3 regions using RNA transcripts. Second-round multiplex PCR followed a first-round RT-PCR using HTBI primers. TCRdb analysed the multiplex PCR reads with MiXCR anew, one entry per CDR3 protein. The sample lists 300,000 to 450,000 distinct CDR3 sequences; about 15% were seen once. Material: peripheral blood. The receptors were sampled from an adult woman with stable Graves' hyperthyroidism.

This clonotype was observed many times. This sequence joins TRBV5-1 and TRBJ2-5; D not resolved. This CDR3 contains 15 residues. The germline gives CDR1 SGHRS, CDR2 YFSETQ. V shed 1 base and J shed 0 bases, with 10 bases lying between them. CDR3 sequence: CASSLFGPNQETQYF. The CDR3 region has the DNA TGCGCCAGCAGCTTGTTTGGCCCGAACCAAGAGACCCAGTACTTC. The whole variable domain, remainder taken from reference TRBV5-1 and TRBJ2-5, is KAGVTQTPRYLIKTRGQQVTLSCSPISGHRSVSWYQQTPGQGLQFLFEYFSETQRNKGNFPGRFSGRQFSNSRSEMNVSTLELGDSALYLCASSLFGPNQETQYFGPGTRLLVL.

The rearrangement joins TRBV11-2 to TRBJ2-7; 9 positions match TRBD1. The CDR3 has 17 residues. With V trimmed by 2 bases and J by 2 bases, 10 bases remained unmatched. Germline V gene data show CDR1 as SGHAT and CDR2 as FQNNGV. Here the CDR3 reads CASSLIGGTGNTYEQYF. The CDR3 DNA sequence: TGTGCCAGCAGCTTAATCGGCGGGACAGGGAATACCTACGAGCAGTACTTC. The full variable domain, its missing parts supplied by reference TRBV11-2 and TRBJ2-7, is EAGVAQSPRYKIIEKRQSVAFWCNPISGHATLYWYQQILGQGPKLLIQFQNNGVVDDSQLPKDRFSAERLKGVDSTLKIQPAKLEDSAVYLCASSLIGGTGNTYEQYFGPGTRLTVT.

This clonotype has at least ten counts. The chain employs TRBV20-1 and TRBJ2-7, with 9 nucleotides matching TRBD2. This CDR3 contains 16 residues. Germline assignment: CDR1 DFQATT and CDR2 SNEGSKA (reference sequence). After removal of 6 bases from V and 3 bases from J, the junction contained 15 bases not matched to a gene. CDR3 sequence reads: CSALPGLAGAGYEQYF. Written as DNA, the CDR3 is TGCAGTGCCCTCCCCGGGTTAGCGGGAGCAGGCTACGAGCAGTACTTC.

This clonotype occurred many times. This rearrangement joins TRBV9 to TRBJ2-2, with D perhaps matching TRBD1 or TRBD2 (5 bases each). CDR3 length: 13 residues. The germline gives CDR1 SGDLS, CDR2 YYNGEE. Trimming cost V 0 bases and J 5 bases, with 5 bases left between them. The CDR3 nucleotides read TGTGCCAGCAGCGTAGGGGGGACCGGGGAGCTGTTTTTT. Translation gives CASSVGGTGELFF.

This clonotype has ten or more counts. Written as DNA, the CDR3 is TGTGCCTGGAGTGTACCGTGGGGAGCTTTCTTT. Amino acid sequence: CAWSVPWGAFF. The chain carries TRBV30 and TRBJ1-1; D uncertain. CDR3 length: 11 amino acids. CDR1 is GTSNPN and CDR2 is SVGIG in the germline V gene (reference sequence). V lost 0 bases and J lost 10, with 9 bases in between.

This clonotype was detected ten times or more. J is TRBJ2-5 and V is TRBV20-1, with D tentatively TRBD2 (5 bases). The V end lost 4 bases, the J end lost 3 bases, and 9 bases lay between the germline ends. The V gene's germline CDR1 is DFQATT and CDR2 SNEGSKA (reference sequence). CDR3 size: 12 residues. The CDR3 here is CSANGVEETQYF. For the CDR3, the DNA is TGCAGTGCTAACGGGGTGGAAGAGACCCAGTACTTC.

Many counts were recorded for this clonotype. The V and J genes are TRBV6-2 or TRBV6-3 and TRBJ2-5, with D hard to call. The length of the CDR3 is 15 residues. The germline gives CDR1 MNHEY, CDR2 SVGEGT. Trimming left V 0 bases short and J 5 bases short, with 13 bases between. The CDR3: CASSYSLELDETQYF. The CDR3 DNA follows: TGTGCCAGCAGTTACTCCTTGGAGTTGGATGAGACCCAGTACTTC.

This clonotype was detected ten times or more. The chain couples TRBV24-1 to TRBJ2-7; 10 nucleotides match TRBD1. J was trimmed by 13 bases and V by 3 bases; bases with no gene match: 2. In germline, CDR1 is KGHDR, CDR2 SFDVKD. This CDR3 has 11 amino acids. CDR3 nucleotide sequence: TGTGCCACCAGTGATGACAGGGGGCGATACTTC. Its protein product is CATSDDRGRYF.

Note on this clonotype: A much larger clone differs by one base, so this may be a read error. V is TRBV28 and J is TRBJ1-6; perhaps TRBD1 as D (5 bases). CDR3 length equals 13 residues. Per germline, CDR1 MDHEN and CDR2 SYDVKM. The CDR3 loop reads CAARGGGNSHLHF. The CDR3, as DNA: TGTGCCGCCCGGGGCGGAGGCAATTCACACCTCCACTTT.

Ten or more counts support this clonotype. This chain connects TRBV10-3 to TRBJ2-2; 9 positions match TRBD1. Per germline, CDR1 ENHRY and CDR2 SYGVKD. J lost 3 bases, V lost 6 bases, and 14 bases had no gene match. This CDR3 is 18 amino acids long. The CDR3 sequence is CAISPRLQGAVYTGELFF. The CDR3 DNA is TGTGCCATCAGCCCCCGGCTACAGGGGGCAGTGTACACCGGGGAGCTGTTTTTT.

This clonotype came up a few times. The chain combines TRBV7-8 with TRBJ1-2; D unresolved. Deletions cut 1 base from V and 4 bases from J, with 19 bases between. The CDR3 totals 17 residues. The germline V gene has CDR1 SGHVS and CDR2 FQNEAQ. Written as DNA, the CDR3 is TGTGCCAGCAGCTTAGGGCCAATTCTAGGAGGTACCTATGGCTACACCTTC. The encoded protein is CASSLGPILGGTYGYTF.

This clonotype was found a few times. V is TRBV12-3 or TRBV12-4 and J is TRBJ1-1; a weak D match, TRBD1 (5 bases). There are 12 residues in the CDR3. The germline V and J ends were trimmed by 3 bases and 7 bases, with 9 bases remaining between them. The CDR3 DNA sequence: TGTGCCAGCAGTTTTCGGGGCCGTGAAGCTTTCTTT. Its translation: CASSFRGREAFF.